This T cell receptor (beta chain) was obtained from a study of response to subunit inactivated influenza vaccine. Study-level points and caveats: T cells newly recruited by each seasonal influenza vaccination are few, the authors suggested.

This CDR3 has 14 amino acids. The V gene lost 4 bases and the J gene lost 5 bases, with 14 bases spanning the gap. Germline V lookup: CDR1 SQVTM, CDR2 ANQGSEA. This clonotype turned up a few times. The antigen remains unidentified. MiXCR, applied by TCRdb to the RT-PCR reads, yields one record per CDR3 protein. The sample shows 200,000 to 250,000 distinct CDR3 sequences, less than 15% of them seen only once. The sequence was collected from a man aged 45-60 years who received an inactivated influenza vaccine. The sample in question was non-naive T cells sorted from PBMCs, obtained less than 15 days before vaccination. V usage is TRBV29-1 and J usage is TRBJ2-2; the D gene is possibly TRBD1 (6 bases). CDR3 nucleotide sequence: TGCAGCGTTGGTAAAGGGGGAAATACCGGGGAGCTGTTTTTT. Translation: CSVGKGGNTGELFF.